These T cell receptor beta chains were read from a single sample in a study of T cells in localized non-small cell lung cancer. Generated by immunoSEQ multiplex PCR, the TCRdb table keeps only in-frame clones and is missing some. The data show 50,000 to 65,000 clones, roughly 76% seen once. Specimen: PBMCs, collected before any cancer treatment. The receptors here all came from a man aged 35-69 years with stage II lung adenocarcinoma. Both conserved end residues are part of each CDR3. The D gene is left open where the match is weak. Some rows mark clone size as missing; the rest say once, few, many or name a class of expanded clone.

j_call v_call clone_size d_call cdr3_aa cdr3_nt
TRBJ1-5 TRBV6-6 NA TRBD1 CASKGQGAGQPQHF TGTGCCAGCAAGGGACAGGGGGCTGGGCAGCCCCAGCATTTT
TRBJ2-7 TRBV25-1 NA NA CASSESTLSSYEQYF TGTGCCAGCAGTGAATCTACATTATCCTCCTACGAGCAGTACTTC
TRBJ1-5 TRBV6-1 NA NA CASSEISGNQPQHF TGTGCCAGCAGTGAAATTTCGGGAAATCAGCCCCAGCATTTT
TRBJ2-7 TRBV13 NA TRBD2 CASSLGTSGSKLGEQYF TGTGCCAGCAGCTTAGGGACTAGCGGGAGTAAGTTGGGCGAGCAGTACTTC
TRBJ1-6 TRBV30 NA TRBD1 CAWRGQGKSPLHF TGTGCCTGGAGGGGACAGGGTAAATCACCCCTCCACTTT
TRBJ1-6 TRBV6-5 NA TRBD1 CASRVGTDNSPLHF TGTGCCAGCAGAGTGGGGACAGATAATTCACCCCTCCACTTT
TRBJ2-7 TRBV4-3 medium-sized TRBD2 CASSRTGLAGAYEQYF TGCGCCAGCAGCCGTACCGGACTAGCGGGAGCCTACGAGCAGTACTTC
TRBJ2-2 TRBV7-3 NA TRBD2 CASSTSGLDQTGELFF TGTGCCAGCAGCACCTCGGGACTAGATCAAACCGGGGAGCTGTTTTTT
TRBJ1-1 TRBV9 few NA CASSVDAVMNTEAFF TGTGCCAGCAGCGTAGACGCCGTCATGAACACTGAAGCTTTCTTT
TRBJ2-3 TRBV4-1 NA NA CASSQDRQPSDTQYF TGCGCCAGCAGCCAAGATCGACAGCCCTCAGATACGCAGTATTTT
TRBJ2-7 TRBV7-2 NA TRBD2 CASATGGLGTTKQYF TGTGCCAGCGCCACGGGAGGGCTGGGCACTACGAAGCAGTACTTC
TRBJ2-7 TRBV4-3 NA NA CASSQGGGDPYEQYF TGCGCCAGCAGCCAAGGTGGGGGCGACCCCTACGAGCAGTACTTC
TRBJ1-2 TRBV7-2 few NA CASSLVLWGRNNYGYTF TGTGCCAGCAGCTTAGTGTTGTGGGGGCGCAATAACTATGGCTACACCTTC
TRBJ1-1 TRBV6-5 NA NA CASRPGLDTEAFF TGTGCCAGCAGACCGGGCTTGGACACTGAAGCTTTCTTT
TRBJ2-2 TRBV11-2 NA NA CASSLLGPYTGELFF TGTGCCAGCAGCTTATTGGGCCCATACACCGGGGAGCTGTTTTTT
TRBJ2-5 TRBV7-2 NA NA CASSLGSRETQYF TGTGCCAGCAGCTTAGGTAGTAGAGAGACCCAGTACTTC
TRBJ2-7 TRBV7-2 few NA CASSSAPGYEQYF TGTGCCAGCAGCTCCGCACCGGGGTACGAGCAGTACTTC
TRBJ1-4 TRBV4-1 few TRBD1 CASSQRQGATNEKLFF TGCGCCAGCAGCCAGAGACAGGGGGCAACTAATGAAAAACTGTTTTTT
TRBJ2-2 TRBV7-2 NA TRBD1 CASSFTGGQAGELFF TGTGCCAGCAGCTTTACAGGGGGTCAGGCCGGGGAGCTGTTTTTT
TRBJ1-2 TRBV5-6 NA NA CASSHWGPNYGYTF TGTGCCAGCAGCCATTGGGGCCCCAACTATGGCTACACCTTC
TRBJ1-1 TRBV5-1 few TRBD1 CASSLGTGMGNTEAFF TGCGCCAGCAGCTTGGGGACAGGGATGGGGAACACTGAAGCTTTCTTT
TRBJ2-7 TRBV6-5 NA NA CASSYSKARPYEQYF TGTGCCAGCAGTTACTCGAAAGCCCGGCCCTACGAGCAGTACTTC
TRBJ2-2 TRBV5-5 NA TRBD2 CASTRLAGSSFGELFF TGTGCCAGCACCCGGCTAGCGGGGAGTAGTTTCGGGGAGCTGTTTTTT
TRBJ1-4 TRBV19 NA NA CASKSAGQNEKLFF TGTGCCAGTAAAAGCGCAGGTCAAAATGAAAAACTGTTTTTT
TRBJ2-7 TRBV18 NA TRBD2 CASSPGTRYEQYF TGTGCCAGCTCGCCCGGGACTAGATACGAGCAGTACTTC
TRBJ1-5 TRBV21-1 NA NA CASSGRRDSRKYSNQPQHF TGTGCCAGCAGCGGACGTCGGGACAGTAGGAAGTATAGCAATCAGCCCCAGCATTTT
TRBJ1-2 TRBV19 NA NA CASRPYGYTF TGTGCCAGTAGACCTTATGGCTACACCTTC
TRBJ2-2 TRBV27 large NA CASSFEVNTGELFF TGTGCCAGCAGTTTTGAGGTGAACACCGGGGAGCTGTTTTTT
TRBJ2-1 TRBV2 NA NA CASKESSYNEQFF TGTGCCAGCAAAGAGAGCTCCTACAATGAGCAGTTCTTC
TRBJ2-2 TRBV5-8 NA NA CASSLGLGPYNTGELFF TGTGCCAGCAGCTTGGGTTTAGGGCCCTATAACACCGGGGAGCTGTTTTTT
TRBJ2-6 TRBV9 NA NA CASSVGYGANVLTF TGTGCCAGCAGCGTAGGATACGGGGCCAACGTCCTGACTTTC
TRBJ2-6 TRBV2 NA TRBD1 CASSGGTGLGANVLTF TGTGCCAGCAGTGGGGGGACAGGGCTTGGGGCCAACGTCCTGACTTTC
TRBJ2-1 TRBV5-6 NA NA CASSLSGRYNEQFF TGTGCCAGCAGCTTATCGGGACGCTACAATGAGCAGTTCTTC
TRBJ1-5 TRBV5-5 NA NA CASSLIPMRGDGNQPQHF TGTGCCAGCAGCTTAATTCCCATGAGGGGGGATGGCAATCAGCCCCAGCATTTT
TRBJ1-5 TRBV5-1 NA NA CASGDQPQHF TGCGCCAGCGGTGATCAGCCCCAGCATTTT
TRBJ1-2 TRBV30 NA TRBD1 CAWSVGGTDLRNGYTF TGTGCCTGGAGTGTAGGTGGGACAGACTTGCGCAATGGCTACACCTTC
TRBJ2-1 TRBV11-2 NA NA CASSLLEATGILYNEQFF TGTGCCAGCAGCTTATTGGAGGCGACAGGCATCCTCTACAATGAGCAGTTCTTC
TRBJ2-7 TRBV11-2 NA NA CASSRTRSTYEQYF TGTGCCAGCAGCCGCACTAGATCTACCTACGAGCAGTACTTC
TRBJ1-2 TRBV2 NA TRBD1 CASGSGTGVYGYTF TGTGCCAGCGGCTCGGGGACAGGGGTTTATGGCTACACCTTC
TRBJ2-2 TRBV11-1 NA NA CASSLGGTGELFF TGTGCCAGCAGCTTAGGGGGTACCGGGGAGCTGTTTTTT